A single sample gave rise to the 23 T cell receptor beta chains below, sequenced in a study of blood T cell repertoires in COVID-19. Measured with immunoSEQ multiplex PCR; TCRdb has only the in-frame clones, and not every one. The table includes about 160,000 clones, 82% detected once. Sample: peripheral blood. The receptors derive from a woman aged 80 or older with active or convalescent COVID-19.

The chain links TRBV28 to TRBJ2-3, with 11 bases identical to TRBD2. The CDR3 runs 17 residues. The junction had 19 bases not matched to a gene; V was cut back by 11 bases and J by 6 bases. Germline V gene sequence: CDR1 MDHEN, CDR2 SYDVKM. This CDR3 reads CASKASRRLAGLDTQYF. The CDR3 nucleotides read TGTGCCTCCAAAGCCTCCCGGAGACTAGCGGGATTGGATACGCAGTATTTT.

V and J are TRBV4-2 and TRBJ2-7; 7 bases are a match to TRBD1. Germline CDR1 and CDR2: LGHNA and YNFKEQ. The V and J ends lost 1 base and 4 bases, in that order; junction bases with no gene match: 7. The CDR3 runs to 15 residues. CDR3 in DNA: TGTGCCAGCAGCCAAGGAAGGGGGCGCTCGTACGAGCAGTACTTC. Translating gives CASSQGRGRSYEQYF.

The genes are TRBV7-2 and TRBJ2-7; D perhaps matches TRBD2 (5 bases). This CDR3 spans 14 amino acids. V was pared by 2 bases and J by 2 bases, with 10 bases between. Germline CDR1 reads SGHTA; CDR2 reads FQGNSA. CDR3 in amino acids: CASSLRRPPYEQYF. The DNA for the CDR3 is TGTGCCAGCAGCTTAAGGAGGCCCCCCTACGAGCAGTACTTC.

The V gene is TRBV19, the J gene TRBJ1-4; TRBD1 might be the D (5 bases). Deletions cut 7 bases from V and 3 bases from J, with 12 bases between. CDR3 length: 14 residues. Germline V gene sequence: CDR1 LNHDA, CDR2 SQIVND (reference sequence). The CDR3 bases are TGTGCCAGTAATTATGGGGGGTCTAATGAAAAACTGTTTTTT. As protein: CASNYGGSNEKLFF.

This clone was counted between two and nine times. This chain joins TRBV11-3 and TRBJ2-1; 13 bases line up with TRBD2. The CDR3 is 15 residues long. The ends lost 5 bases at V and 9 bases at J; junction bases unmatched: 7. Germline V CDR1 and CDR2: SGHNT, YENEEA. CDR3 bases: TGTGCCAGCAGCATGATAGGACTAGCGGGAGCTGAGCAGTTCTTC. Translated: CASSMIGLAGAEQFF.

This clone was seen a few times. This rearrangement joins TRBV7-3 to TRBJ2-7, with 8 nucleotides matching TRBD2. The length of the CDR3 is 15 residues. CDR1 is SGHTA, CDR2 FQGTGA, per germline. Germline trimming cut 2 bases from V and 7 bases from J; bases unmatched to any gene: 10. DNA of the CDR3: TGTGCCAGCAGCTTAGTGCCTAGCGGGTATAGGGAGCAGTACTTC. Amino acids: CASSLVPSGYREQYF.

The genes are TRBV9 and TRBJ2-2, with D possibly matching TRBD2 (7 bases). CDR1 and CDR2 (germline): SGDLS, YYNGEE. The CDR3 runs 15 residues. Trimming cost V 3 bases and J 5 bases, with 14 bases left between them. This chain's CDR3 is CASSAGRGATGELFF. The CDR3 DNA reads as TGTGCCAGCAGCGCCGGCCGGGGGGCTACCGGGGAGCTGTTTTTT.

This clone was counted between two and nine times. This rearrangement joins TRBV6-2 or TRBV6-3 to TRBJ1-4, with 8 positions matching TRBD1. The CDR3 is 15 amino acids. CDR1 MNHEY and CDR2 SVGEGT come from the germline V gene. The V gene end was trimmed by 6 bases and the J gene end by 7 bases; junction bases not matched to a gene: 10. CDR3 sequence reads: CASSWVSGGLEKLFF. The CDR3 nucleotides are TGTGCCAGCAGCTGGGTGTCAGGGGGCCTTGAAAAACTGTTTTTT.

This clone was seen more than once but under ten times. The chain carries TRBV4-1 and TRBJ2-4, with 7 bases lining up with TRBD1. The V gene end was trimmed by 1 base and the J gene end by 5 bases; junction bases not matched to a gene: 2. The CDR3 is 14 residues long. CDR1 and CDR2 from the germline V gene are MGHRA and YSYEKL. The CDR3 sequence: CASSQGGTENIQYF. In DNA, the CDR3 is TGCGCCAGCAGCCAAGGTGGGACAGAAAACATTCAGTACTTC.

The CDR3 here is CASSLVVQGSGNTIYF. CDR3 bases: TGTGCCAGCAGCTTGGTAGTTCAGGGCTCTGGAAACACCATATATTTT. The chain is built from TRBV5-4 and TRBJ1-3, with D possibly TRBD1 on 5 matching bases. The germline V and J ends were trimmed by 0 bases and 0 bases, with 10 bases remaining between them. The CDR3 extends over 16 amino acids. The V gene's germline CDR1 is SGHNT and CDR2 YYREEE (reference sequence).

The J gene is TRBJ2-1, the V gene TRBV5-1, with D perhaps TRBD1 (5 bases). The CDR3 totals 14 residues. Germline CDR1 and CDR2: SGHRS and YFSETQ. Between the trimmed V and J ends, which lost 0 bases and 4 bases, there was a span of 8 bases. The CDR3 reads CASSLAGRYNEQFF. DNA of the CDR3: TGCGCCAGCAGCTTGGCAGGGCGATACAATGAGCAGTTCTTC.

The chain links TRBV14 to TRBJ2-3, with a tentative D call TRBD2 (6 bases). V was clipped by 5 bases and J by 3 bases, with 12 bases between them. Germline CDR1 and CDR2: SGHDN and FVKESK. CDR3 size: 14 residues. CDR3 DNA sequence: TGTGCCAGCAGCGACACGCGGGGAACAGATACGCAGTATTTT. Translation gives CASSDTRGTDTQYF.

The genes are TRBV6-5 and TRBJ1-2, with D perhaps matching TRBD1 (5 bases). Germline CDR1 and CDR2: MNHEY and SVGAGI. The CDR3 runs 14 residues. Trimming took off 2 bases at V and 1 base at J, with 8 bases between the two ends. The CDR3 nucleotides read TGTGCCAGCAGTTACGACAGATATAACTATGGCTACACCTTC. This encodes CASSYDRYNYGYTF.

This clone was counted a few times. The rearrangement links TRBV5-1 to TRBJ2-7; the D is unclear. Trimming left V 0 bases short and J 0 bases short, with 10 bases between. CDR1 is SGHRS, CDR2 YFSETQ, per germline. CDR3 length: 15 residues. The CDR3 loop reads CASSLALVSSYEQYF. DNA of the CDR3: TGCGCCAGCAGCTTGGCCCTCGTTAGCTCCTACGAGCAGTACTTC.

The chain combines TRBV3-1 (or the pseudogene TRBV3-2) with TRBJ1-1; D may be TRBD1 (6 bases). Germline CDR1 and CDR2: LGHDT and YNNKEL (reference sequence). V was cut by 3 bases and J by 8 bases, with 10 bases left in between. The CDR3 runs to 12 residues. For the CDR3, the DNA is TGTGCCAGCAGCCACACGGACAGCGAAGCTTTCTTT. Its protein is CASSHTDSEAFF.

The chain is built from TRBV24-1 and TRBJ2-3; maybe TRBD1 (6 bases). Trimming took 2 bases from V and 1 from J, leaving 9 bases between them. There are 15 residues in the CDR3. CDR1 KGHDR and CDR2 SFDVKD come from the germline V gene. The CDR3 DNA reads as TGTGCCACCAGTGATTGGGCAGGGGGCACAGATACGCAGTATTTT. Residues: CATSDWAGGTDTQYF.

The rearrangement uses TRBV12-3 or TRBV12-4 and TRBJ2-2; possible D gene TRBD1, 5 bases. Deletions cut 7 bases from V and 7 bases from J, with 13 bases between. The CDR3 loop spans 13 amino acids. The DNA for the CDR3 is TGTGCCAGCAACCCACAGGTTTACGGGGAGCTGTTTTTT. Translating it yields CASNPQVYGELFF.

V and J are TRBV5-1 and TRBJ2-7; 8 positions agree with TRBD2. Trimming took 0 bases from V and 6 from J; bases not matched to a gene: 5. The CDR3 contains 14 residues. Germline V gene sequence: CDR1 SGHRS, CDR2 YFSETQ. In nucleotides, the CDR3 is TGCGCCAGCAGCTTGGGAGCGGGAGAACCCGAGCAGTACTTC. As protein: CASSLGAGEPEQYF. The full variable domain, rest sourced from reference TRBV5-1 and TRBJ2-7, is KAGVTQTPRYLIKTRGQQVTLSCSPISGHRSVSWYQQTPGQGLQFLFEYFSETQRNKGNFPGRFSGRQFSNSRSEMNVSTLELGDSALYLCASSLGAGEPEQYFGPGTRLTVT.

This chain links TRBV24-1 with TRBJ2-7, with TRBD2 matching over 11 bases. Per the germline V gene, CDR1 is KGHDR and CDR2 is SFDVKD. J lost 0 bases, V lost 5 bases, and 14 bases had no gene match. The CDR3 spans 19 residues. CDR3 DNA sequence: TGTGCCACCAGTGCCGGGGGTGTTAGCGGGAGGGCGGACTCCTACGAGCAGTACTTC. It translates to CATSAGGVSGRADSYEQYF.

This clone was picked up one time. The chain uses TRBV7-8 and TRBJ2-5, with 9 positions matching TRBD2. Germline CDR1 SGHVS, CDR2 FQNEAQ. The CDR3 extends over 17 amino acids. J gave up 4 bases and V 3 bases, and 12 bases lay outside the gene matches. The CDR3: CASSFGLTGTSRETQYF. CDR3 nucleotides: TGTGCCAGCAGCTTCGGGCTAACCGGGACTAGCAGAGAGACCCAGTACTTC.

The chain employs TRBV4-1 and TRBJ1-3; 9 bases agree with TRBD1. CDR3 size: 19 residues. Germline V gene lookup returns CDR1 MGHRA and CDR2 YSYEKL. V shed 4 bases, J shed 7 bases, and the junction held 20 bases outside the gene matches. The CDR3, as DNA: TGCGCCAGCAGCCCCCCCCGGGACAGGGTGTTCCCCCATTGGAACACCATATATTTT. Translating it yields CASSPPRDRVFPHWNTIYF.

The V call is TRBV18, the J call TRBJ2-6; 7 bases line up with TRBD2. Germline V CDR1 and CDR2: KGHSH, LQKENI. V lost 3 bases to trimming and J lost 3 bases; unmatched junction nucleotides: 5. The CDR3 length is 16 residues. The CDR3, as DNA: TGTGCCAGCTCACCGCAGCGGGGTTATGGGGCCAACGTCCTGACTTTC. This encodes CASSPQRGYGANVLTF.

V gene TRBV4-1 combines with J gene TRBJ2-3, with 7 positions matching TRBD1. With V trimmed by 5 bases and J by 0 bases, 5 bases remained unmatched. The CDR3 spans 15 residues. Per germline, CDR1 MGHRA and CDR2 YSYEKL. CDR3 coding DNA: TGCGCCAGCAGCTATTACAGGGGAAGCACAGATACGCAGTATTTT. Translation gives CASSYYRGSTDTQYF.